This TCR beta chain was identified during a study of human T cells and chemical hapten exposure. Overall study context: Diphenylcyclopropenone was applied weekly to patients' scalps across the roughly 23-week study. Recorded diagnoses among the mostly female patients were alopecia areata, totalis or universalis.

Regarding time point: patch test 2, 6 weeks after DPC sensitization. Documented treatment: therapeutic diphenylcyclopropenone sensitization with weekly scalp DPC. Unique molecular identifiers were affixed to discrete cDNA molecules within the library. TCRdb fed the RACE reads into MiXCR, producing one record per CDR3 protein. The data contain 95,000 or so distinct CDR3 sequences, approximately 10% of them singletons. The sample was whole blood, taken in connection with sensitization to the hapten diphenylcyclopropenone (DPC). The clonotype comes from a woman aged 40 to 55 with alopecia areata. Some clones in this sample may be carry-over from other donors' samples.

The CDR3: CASSLKVTAEAFF. In nucleotides, the CDR3 is TGTGCCAGCAGCTTAAAGGTGACAGCTGAAGCTTTCTTT. This sequence joins TRBV7-8 and TRBJ1-1; D perhaps matches TRBD1 (5 bases). Trimming took 2 bases from V and 6 from J, leaving 10 bases between them. Per germline, CDR1 SGHVS and CDR2 FQNEAQ. The CDR3 runs to 13 residues. Based on the CDR3 plus reference TRBV7-8 and TRBJ1-1, the full variable domain is GAGVSQSPRYKVAKRGQDVALRCDPISGHVSLFWYQQALGQGPEFLTYFQNEAQLDKSGLPSDRFFAERPEGSVSTLKIQRTQQEDSAVYLCASSLKVTAEAFFGQGTRLTVV.